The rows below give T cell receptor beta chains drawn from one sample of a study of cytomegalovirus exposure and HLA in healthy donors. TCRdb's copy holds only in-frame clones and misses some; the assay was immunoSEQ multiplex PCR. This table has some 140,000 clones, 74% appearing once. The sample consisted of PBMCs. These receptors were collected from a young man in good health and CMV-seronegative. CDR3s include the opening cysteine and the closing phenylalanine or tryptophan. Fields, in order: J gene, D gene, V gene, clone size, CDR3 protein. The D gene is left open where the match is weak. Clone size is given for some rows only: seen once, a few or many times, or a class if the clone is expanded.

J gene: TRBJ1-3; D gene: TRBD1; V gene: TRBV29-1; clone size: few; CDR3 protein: CSAGTDSGNTIYF
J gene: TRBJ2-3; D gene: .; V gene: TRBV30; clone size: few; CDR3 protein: CAWSVGGDTQYF
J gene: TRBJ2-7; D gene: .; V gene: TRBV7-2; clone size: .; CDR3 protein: CASSLTRSYEQYF
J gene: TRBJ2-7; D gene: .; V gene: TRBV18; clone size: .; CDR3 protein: CASSPQGRAHEQYF
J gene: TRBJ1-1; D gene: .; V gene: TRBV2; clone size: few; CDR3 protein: CASSDREGTEAFF
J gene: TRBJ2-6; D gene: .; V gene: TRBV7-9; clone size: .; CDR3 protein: CASSFLTALSGANVLTF
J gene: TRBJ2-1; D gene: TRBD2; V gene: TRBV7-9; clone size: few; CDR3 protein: CASSSTSGGFQGGNEQFF
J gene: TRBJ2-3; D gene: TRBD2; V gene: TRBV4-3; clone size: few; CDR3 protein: CASSQDWAGGSEQYF
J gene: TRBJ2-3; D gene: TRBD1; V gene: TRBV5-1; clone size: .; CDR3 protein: CASSLGQGADTQYF
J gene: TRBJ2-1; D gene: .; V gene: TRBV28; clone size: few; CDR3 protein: CASSFVSRESNEQFF
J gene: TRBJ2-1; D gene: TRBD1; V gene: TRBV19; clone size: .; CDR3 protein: CASSNYRGYSYNEQFF
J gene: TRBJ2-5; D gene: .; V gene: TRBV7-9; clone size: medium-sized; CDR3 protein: CASSFRQTHQETQYF
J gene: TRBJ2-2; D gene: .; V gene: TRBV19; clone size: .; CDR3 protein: CASSRTKNTGELFF
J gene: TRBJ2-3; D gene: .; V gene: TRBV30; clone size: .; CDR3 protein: CAWSRSTDTQYF
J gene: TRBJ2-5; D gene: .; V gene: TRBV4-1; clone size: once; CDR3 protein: CASSVSEGETQYF
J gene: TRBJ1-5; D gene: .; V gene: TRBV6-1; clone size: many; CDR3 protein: CASSEAGHSNQPQHF
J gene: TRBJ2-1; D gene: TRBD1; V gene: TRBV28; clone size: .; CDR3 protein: CASSSIGTGPYNEQFF
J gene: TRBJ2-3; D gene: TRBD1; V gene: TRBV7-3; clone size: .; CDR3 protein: CASSLNPGQVGTDTQYF
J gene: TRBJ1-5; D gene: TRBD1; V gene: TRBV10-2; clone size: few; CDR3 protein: CASSVQGMNQPQHF
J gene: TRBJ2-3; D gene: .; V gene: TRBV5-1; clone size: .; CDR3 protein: CASTLSDTQYF
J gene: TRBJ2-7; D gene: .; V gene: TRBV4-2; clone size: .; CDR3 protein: CASSQDLRGGYEQYF
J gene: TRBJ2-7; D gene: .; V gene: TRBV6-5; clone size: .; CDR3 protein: CASSLGQSSYEQYF
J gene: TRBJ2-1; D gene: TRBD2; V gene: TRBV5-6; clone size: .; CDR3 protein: CASSLGSGAREQFF
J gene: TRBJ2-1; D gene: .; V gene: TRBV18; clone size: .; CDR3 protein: CASSPDSAQNRNNEQFF
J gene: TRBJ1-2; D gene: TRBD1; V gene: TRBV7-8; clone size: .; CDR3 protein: CASSNRGTLYGYTF
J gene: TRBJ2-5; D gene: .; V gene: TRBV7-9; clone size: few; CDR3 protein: CASSSRSSQETQYF
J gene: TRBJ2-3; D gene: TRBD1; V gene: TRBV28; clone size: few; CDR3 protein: CASSWPGTGPDTQYF
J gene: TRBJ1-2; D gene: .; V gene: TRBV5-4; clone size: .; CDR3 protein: CASSPVADVPGYTF
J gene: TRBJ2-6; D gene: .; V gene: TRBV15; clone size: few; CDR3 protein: CATSRDLASGANVLTF
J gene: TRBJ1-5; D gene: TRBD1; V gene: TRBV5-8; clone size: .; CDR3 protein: CASSFRGPESNQPQHF
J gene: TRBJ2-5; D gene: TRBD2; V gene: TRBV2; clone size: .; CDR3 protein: CASSRLAGGQETQYF
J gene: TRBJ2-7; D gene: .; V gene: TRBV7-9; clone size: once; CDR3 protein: CASSLVEDSPPSEQYF
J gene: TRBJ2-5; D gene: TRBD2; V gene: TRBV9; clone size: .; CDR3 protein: CASSAGGQPGETQYF
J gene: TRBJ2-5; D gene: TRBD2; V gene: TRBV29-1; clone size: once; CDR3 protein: CSVRPLAGGGETQYF
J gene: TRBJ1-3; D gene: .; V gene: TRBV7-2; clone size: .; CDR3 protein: CASSLEPQGFLSGNTIYF
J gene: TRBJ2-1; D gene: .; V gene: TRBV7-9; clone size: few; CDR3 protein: CASRARSGYNEQFF
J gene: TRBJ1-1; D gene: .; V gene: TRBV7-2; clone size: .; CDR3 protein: CASSLERTENTEAFF
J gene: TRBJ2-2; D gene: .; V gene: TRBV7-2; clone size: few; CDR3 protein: CASSLGGNTGELFF
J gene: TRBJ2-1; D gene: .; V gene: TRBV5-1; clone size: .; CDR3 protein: CASSFDSAFGNEQFF
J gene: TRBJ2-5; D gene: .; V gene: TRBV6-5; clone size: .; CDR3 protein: CASSQPSKETQYF
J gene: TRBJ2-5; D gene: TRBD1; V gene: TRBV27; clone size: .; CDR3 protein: CASSLWVPGQGAPYQETQYF
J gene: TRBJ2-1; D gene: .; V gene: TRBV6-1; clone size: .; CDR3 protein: CASGGVVDEQFF
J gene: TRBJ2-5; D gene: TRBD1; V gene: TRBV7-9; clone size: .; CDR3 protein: CASSQLTGGSETQYF
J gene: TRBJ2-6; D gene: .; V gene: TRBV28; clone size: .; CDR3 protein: CVSAESSGANVLTF
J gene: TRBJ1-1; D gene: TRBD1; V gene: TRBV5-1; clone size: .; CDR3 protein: CASSLAPGGEAFF
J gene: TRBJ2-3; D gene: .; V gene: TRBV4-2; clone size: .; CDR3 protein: CASSQEEGTDTQYF
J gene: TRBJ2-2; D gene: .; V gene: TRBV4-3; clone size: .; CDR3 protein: CASSLGLETGELFF
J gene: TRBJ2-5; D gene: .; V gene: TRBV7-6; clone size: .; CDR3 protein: CASSLSETQYF
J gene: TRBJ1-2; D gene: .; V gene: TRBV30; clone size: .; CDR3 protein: CAWSVMGSGYTF